This TCR beta chain was documented in a study of blood T cell repertoires in COVID-19. The overall study: Samples of COVID-19 (acute and convalescent) were obtained from the United States, Italy and Spain. Nucleic acid was either cDNA or gDNA, and it came from T cells, B-cell-depleted T cells, or PBMCs.

The Seattle patients, enrolled during active infection, were followed longitudinally. The germline V gene encodes CDR1 MNHEY and CDR2 SMNVEV (reference sequence). The CDR3 extends over 13 amino acids. The V end was cut by 4 bases, the J end by 4 bases, with 10 bases between. The authors' processing: Using reference gene primer amplification, nucleated cell counts were estimated. Assay used: immunoSEQ multiplex PCR; TCRdb lists only in-frame clones, some missing. From that table come the V and J calls and clone size; the DNA was used to work out D and trimming. Here the sample spans about 160,000 clones, around 82% being singletons. This clone was seen just once.

The receptor comes from a woman in her thirties or forties with COVID-19, enrolled during active disease. V and J are TRBV27 and TRBJ1-1, with D uncertain. Sequencing was carried out using peripheral blood. CDR3 protein: CASSSVALTEAFF. The CDR3 bases are TGTGCCAGCAGTTCCGTGGCCCTCACTGAAGCTTTCTTT.